This T cell receptor beta chain was sequenced in a study of blood T cell repertoires in COVID-19. Turning to the study itself: Spain, Italy and the United States supplied samples that represented acute and convalescent COVID-19. PBMCs, B-cell-depleted T cells, or T cells provided the cDNA or gDNA that made up the material.

Methods used by the authors: Using reference gene primer amplification, nucleated cell counts were estimated. Measured with immunoSEQ multiplex PCR; TCRdb has only the in-frame clones, and not every one. The V and J calls and clone size were taken over from that table, and D and trimming were inferred from the DNA. The table includes 300,000 to 350,000 clones, roughly 86% detected once. CDR1 is ENHRY, CDR2 SYGVKD, per germline. This CDR3 has 17 amino acids. With V trimmed by 4 bases and J by 3 bases, 11 bases remained unmatched. The chain is built from TRBV10-3 and TRBJ1-1; 10 bases are a match to TRBD1. The receptor's source is a man aged 25 to 45 with COVID-19, enrolled during active disease. What was sequenced was peripheral blood. This CDR3 is CAISARQGANSDTEAFF. CDR3 in DNA: TGTGCCATCAGTGCCAGACAGGGGGCGAATTCTGACACTGAAGCTTTCTTT.